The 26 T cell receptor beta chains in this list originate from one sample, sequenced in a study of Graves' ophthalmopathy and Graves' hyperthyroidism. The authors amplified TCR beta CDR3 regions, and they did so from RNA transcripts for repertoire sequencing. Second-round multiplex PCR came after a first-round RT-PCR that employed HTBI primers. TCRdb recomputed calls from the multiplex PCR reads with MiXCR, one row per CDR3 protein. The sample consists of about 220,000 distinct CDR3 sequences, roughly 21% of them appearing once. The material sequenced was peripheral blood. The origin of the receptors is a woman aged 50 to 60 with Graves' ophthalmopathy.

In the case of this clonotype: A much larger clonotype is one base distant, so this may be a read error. CDR3 DNA sequence: TGTGCCACCATTGTGAGGGACCTCTCGTGTGACGATCAGCCCCAGCATTTT. Translation gives CATIVRDLSCDDQPQHF. The chain uses TRBV24-1 and TRBJ1-5, with D possibly being TRBD1 (5 bases). The CDR3 length is 17 residues. V was trimmed by 8 bases and J by 5 bases, leaving 24 bases between them. Germline V gene data show CDR1 as KGHDR and CDR2 as SFDVKD.

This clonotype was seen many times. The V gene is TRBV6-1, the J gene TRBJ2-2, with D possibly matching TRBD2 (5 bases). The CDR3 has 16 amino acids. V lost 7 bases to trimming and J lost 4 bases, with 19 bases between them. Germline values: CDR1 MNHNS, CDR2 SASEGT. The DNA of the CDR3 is TGTGCCAGCACCACTAGTTTGGGCCCCGGCACCGGGGAGCTGTTTTTT. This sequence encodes CASTTSLGPGTGELFF.

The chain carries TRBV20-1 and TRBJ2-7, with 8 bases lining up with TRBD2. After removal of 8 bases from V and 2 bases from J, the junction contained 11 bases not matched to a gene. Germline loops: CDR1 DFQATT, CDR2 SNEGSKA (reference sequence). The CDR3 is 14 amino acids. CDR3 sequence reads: CSMHSGLAAYEQYF. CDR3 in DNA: TGCAGTATGCATTCAGGACTAGCCGCCTACGAGCAGTACTTC.

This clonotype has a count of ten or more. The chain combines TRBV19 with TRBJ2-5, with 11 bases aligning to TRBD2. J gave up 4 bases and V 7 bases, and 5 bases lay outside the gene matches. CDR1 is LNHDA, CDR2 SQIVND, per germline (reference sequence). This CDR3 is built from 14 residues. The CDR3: CASKGLAGGETQYF. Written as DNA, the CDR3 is TGTGCCAGTAAGGGGCTAGCGGGAGGAGAGACCCAGTACTTC.

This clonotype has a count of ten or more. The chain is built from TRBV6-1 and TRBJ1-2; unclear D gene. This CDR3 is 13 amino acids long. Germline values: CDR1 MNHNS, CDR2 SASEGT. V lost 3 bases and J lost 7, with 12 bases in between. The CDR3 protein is CASSDEGFGGYTF. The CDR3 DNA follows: TGTGCCAGCAGTGACGAGGGTTTTGGTGGCTACACCTTC.

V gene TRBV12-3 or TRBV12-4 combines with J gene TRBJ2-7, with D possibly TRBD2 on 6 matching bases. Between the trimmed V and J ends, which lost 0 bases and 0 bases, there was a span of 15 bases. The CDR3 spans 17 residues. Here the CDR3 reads CASSLAAGRTTSYEQYF. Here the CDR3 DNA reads TGTGCCAGCAGTTTAGCTGCGGGACGGACTACCTCCTACGAGCAGTACTTC.

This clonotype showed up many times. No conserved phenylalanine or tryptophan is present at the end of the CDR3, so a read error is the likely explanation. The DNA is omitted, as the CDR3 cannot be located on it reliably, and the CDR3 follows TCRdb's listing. The CDR3 reads CASSEALTGPGG. The chain uses TRBV2 and TRBJ2-7; the table calls TRBD1, which could not be checked here. The germline CDR1 and CDR2 sequences are SNHLY and FYNNEI. The CDR3 is 12 amino acids in total, end residues counted.

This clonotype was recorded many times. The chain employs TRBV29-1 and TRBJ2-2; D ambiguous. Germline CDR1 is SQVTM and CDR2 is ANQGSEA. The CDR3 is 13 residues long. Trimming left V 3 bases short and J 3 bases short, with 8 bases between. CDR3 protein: CSVEPRYTGELFF. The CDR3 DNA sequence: TGCAGCGTTGAGCCCAGATACACCGGGGAGCTGTTTTTT.

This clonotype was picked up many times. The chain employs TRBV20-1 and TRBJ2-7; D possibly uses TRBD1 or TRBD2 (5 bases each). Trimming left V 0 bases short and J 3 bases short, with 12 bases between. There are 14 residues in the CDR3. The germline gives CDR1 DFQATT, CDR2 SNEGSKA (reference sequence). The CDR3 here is CSARDRGWVYEQYF. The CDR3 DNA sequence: TGCAGTGCTAGAGATCGGGGCTGGGTCTACGAGCAGTACTTC.

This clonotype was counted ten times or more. CDR3 sequence: CASSYFQDSYEQYF. The CDR3 DNA reads TGTGCCAGCAGTTATTTCCAGGACTCCTACGAGCAGTACTTC. The V and J genes are TRBV6-2 or TRBV6-3 and TRBJ2-7; no clear D gene. Germline-derived CDR1 and CDR2 are MNHEY and SVGEGT. V dropped 3 bases and J dropped 0 bases, with 9 bases sitting between them. The CDR3 extends over 14 amino acids.

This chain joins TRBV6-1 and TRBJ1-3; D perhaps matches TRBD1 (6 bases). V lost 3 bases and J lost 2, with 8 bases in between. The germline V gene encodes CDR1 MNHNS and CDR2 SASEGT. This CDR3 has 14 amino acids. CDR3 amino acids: CASSDPGAGNTIYF. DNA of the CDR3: TGTGCCAGCAGTGACCCAGGGGCTGGAAACACCATATATTTT.

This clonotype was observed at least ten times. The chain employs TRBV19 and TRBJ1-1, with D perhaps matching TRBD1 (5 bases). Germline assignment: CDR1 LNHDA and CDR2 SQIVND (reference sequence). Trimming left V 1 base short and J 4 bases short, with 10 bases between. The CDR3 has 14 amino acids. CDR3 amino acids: CASSIAGLSTEAFF. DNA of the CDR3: TGTGCCAGTAGTATAGCAGGGCTGAGCACTGAAGCTTTCTTT.

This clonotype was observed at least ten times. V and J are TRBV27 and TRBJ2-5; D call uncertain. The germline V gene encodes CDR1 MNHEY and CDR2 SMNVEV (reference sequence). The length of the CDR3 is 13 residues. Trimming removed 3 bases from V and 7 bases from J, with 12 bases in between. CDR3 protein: CASSLERAGTQYF. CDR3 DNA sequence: TGTGCCAGCAGTTTGGAAAGGGCAGGGACCCAGTACTTC.

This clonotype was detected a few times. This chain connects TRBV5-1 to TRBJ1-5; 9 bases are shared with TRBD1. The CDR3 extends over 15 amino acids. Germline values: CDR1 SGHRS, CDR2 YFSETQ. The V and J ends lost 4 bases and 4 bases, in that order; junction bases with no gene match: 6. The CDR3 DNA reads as TGCGCCAGCAGCCCGGACAGGGGACAAAATCAGCCCCAGCATTTT. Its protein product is CASSPDRGQNQPQHF.

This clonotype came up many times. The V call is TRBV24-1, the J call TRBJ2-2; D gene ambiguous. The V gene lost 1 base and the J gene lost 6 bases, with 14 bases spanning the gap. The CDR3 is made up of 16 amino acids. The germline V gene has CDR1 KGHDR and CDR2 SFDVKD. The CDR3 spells CATSDFPTLQPGELFF. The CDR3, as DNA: TGTGCCACCAGTGATTTTCCGACACTGCAGCCCGGGGAGCTGTTTTTT.

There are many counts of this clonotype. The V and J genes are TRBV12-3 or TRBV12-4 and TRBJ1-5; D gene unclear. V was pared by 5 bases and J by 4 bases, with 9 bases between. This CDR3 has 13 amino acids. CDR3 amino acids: CASSPFGNQPQHF. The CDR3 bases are TGTGCCAGCAGTCCTTTCGGGAATCAGCCCCAGCATTTT.

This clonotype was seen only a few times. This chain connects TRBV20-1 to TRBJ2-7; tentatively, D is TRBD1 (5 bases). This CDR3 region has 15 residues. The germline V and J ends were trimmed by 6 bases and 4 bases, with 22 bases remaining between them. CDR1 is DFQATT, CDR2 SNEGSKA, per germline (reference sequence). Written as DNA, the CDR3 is TGCAGTGCCCCCCCGGGCCAGGGTACGGGTTACGAGCAGTACTTC. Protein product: CSAPPGQGTGYEQYF.

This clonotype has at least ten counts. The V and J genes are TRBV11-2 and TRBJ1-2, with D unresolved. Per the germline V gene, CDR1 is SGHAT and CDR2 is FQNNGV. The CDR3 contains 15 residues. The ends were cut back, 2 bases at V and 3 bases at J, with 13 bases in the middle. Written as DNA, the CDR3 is TGTGCCAGCAGCTTAACGGCAGACGTTTACTATGGCTACACCTTC. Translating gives CASSLTADVYYGYTF.

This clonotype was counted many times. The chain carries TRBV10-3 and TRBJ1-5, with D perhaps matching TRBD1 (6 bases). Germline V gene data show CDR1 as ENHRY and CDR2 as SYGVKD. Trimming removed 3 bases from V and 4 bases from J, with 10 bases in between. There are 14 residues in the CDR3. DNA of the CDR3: TGTGCCATCAGTGATAGGCAGGGGAATCAGCCCCAGCATTTT. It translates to CAISDRQGNQPQHF.

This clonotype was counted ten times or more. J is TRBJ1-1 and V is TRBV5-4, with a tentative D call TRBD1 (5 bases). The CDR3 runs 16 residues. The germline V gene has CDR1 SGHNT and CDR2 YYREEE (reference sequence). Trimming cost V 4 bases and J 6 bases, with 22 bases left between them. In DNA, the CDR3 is TGTGCCAGCAGCCCGGTCGGTGGGGACTTCGCGCCTGAAGCTTTCTTT. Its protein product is CASSPVGGDFAPEAFF.

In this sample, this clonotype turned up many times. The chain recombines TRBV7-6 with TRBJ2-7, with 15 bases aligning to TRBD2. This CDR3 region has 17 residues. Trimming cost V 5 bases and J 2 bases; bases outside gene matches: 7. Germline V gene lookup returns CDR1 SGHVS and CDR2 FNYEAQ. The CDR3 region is CASSPGGLAGGPYEQYF. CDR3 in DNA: TGTGCCAGCAGCCCCGGAGGACTAGCGGGAGGGCCCTACGAGCAGTACTTC.

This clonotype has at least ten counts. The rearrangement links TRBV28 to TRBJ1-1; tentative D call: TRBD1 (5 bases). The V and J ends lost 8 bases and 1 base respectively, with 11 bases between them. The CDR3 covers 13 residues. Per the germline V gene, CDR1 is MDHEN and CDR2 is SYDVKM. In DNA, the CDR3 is TGTGCCAGCGGCCCGGGACGGAACACTGAAGCTTTCTTT. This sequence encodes CASGPGRNTEAFF.

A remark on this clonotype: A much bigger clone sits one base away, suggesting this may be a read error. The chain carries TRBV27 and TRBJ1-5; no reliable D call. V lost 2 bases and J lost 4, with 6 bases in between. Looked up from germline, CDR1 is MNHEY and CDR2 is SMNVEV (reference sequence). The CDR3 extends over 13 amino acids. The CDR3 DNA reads TGTGCCAGCAGTTTAGGGGTAAATCAGCCCCAGCATTTT. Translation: CASSLGVNQPQHF.

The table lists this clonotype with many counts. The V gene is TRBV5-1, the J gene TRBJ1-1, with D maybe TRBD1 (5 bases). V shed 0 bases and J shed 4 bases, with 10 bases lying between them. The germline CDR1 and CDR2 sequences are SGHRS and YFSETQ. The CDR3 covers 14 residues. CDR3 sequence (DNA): TGCGCCAGCAGCTTGGCTGGGGGGACCACTGAAGCTTTCTTT. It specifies CASSLAGGTTEAFF.

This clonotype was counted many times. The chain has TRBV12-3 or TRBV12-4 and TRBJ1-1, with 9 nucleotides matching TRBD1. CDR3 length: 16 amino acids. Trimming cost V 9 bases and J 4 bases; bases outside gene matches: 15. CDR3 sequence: CASSRDRVNFGTEAFF. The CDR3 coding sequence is TGTGCCAGTAGCCGGGACAGGGTAAATTTTGGCACTGAAGCTTTCTTT.

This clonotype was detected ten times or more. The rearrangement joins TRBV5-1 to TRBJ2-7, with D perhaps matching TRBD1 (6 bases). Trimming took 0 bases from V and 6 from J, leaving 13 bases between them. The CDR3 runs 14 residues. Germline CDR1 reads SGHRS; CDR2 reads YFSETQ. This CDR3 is CASSLDRAGGEQYF. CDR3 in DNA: TGCGCCAGCAGCTTGGACAGGGCAGGTGGCGAGCAGTACTTC.